These T cell receptor beta chains were read from a single sample in a study of T cell responses to AZD1222 COVID-19 vaccine. Libraries were prepared by immunoSEQ multiplex PCR; TCRdb keeps only in-frame clonotypes and omits some of them. The sample has approximately 74,000 clones, roughly 89% seen once. The sequencing here drew on peripheral blood, taken on day 0 of AZD1222 vaccination. These receptors were taken from an adult in good health. Both conserved end residues are part of each CDR3. D genes are given only for firm matches. Some rows mark clone size as missing; the rest say once, few, many or name a class of expanded clone.

NA	TRBV7-3	TRBJ2-1	TRBD2	TGTGCCAGCAGCTCCAATAGCGGGGGTAGCTCCTACAATGAGCAGTTCTTC	CASSSNSGGSSYNEQFF
NA	TRBV7-2	TRBJ2-3	NA	TGTGCCAGCAGCTTAGAAATCACAGATACGCAGTATTTT	CASSLEITDTQYF
NA	TRBV7-3	TRBJ1-2	NA	TGTGCCAGCAGCTTAGGTTACACCCGTAGCTACACCTTC	CASSLGYTRSYTF
NA	TRBV15	TRBJ2-2	NA	TGTGCCACCAGCAGAGGGGGCATGGACACCGGGGAGCTGTTTTTT	CATSRGGMDTGELFF
NA	TRBV6-4	TRBJ1-1	NA	TGTGCCAGCAGTGGGGTCCGGGACGGGAAAGCTTTCTTT	CASSGVRDGKAFF
NA	TRBV4-3	TRBJ2-7	TRBD2	TGCGCCAGCAGCCGAGTGCGGGCTAGCGGGGCTTACGAGCAGTACTTC	CASSRVRASGAYEQYF
NA	TRBV7-3	TRBJ1-6	NA	TGTGCCAGCAGCTTAAGCGGGAGGGATTCACCCCTCCACTTT	CASSLSGRDSPLHF
NA	TRBV19	TRBJ1-4	NA	TGTGCCAGTAGTATCCGGGCGCGGGATGAAAAACTGTTTTTT	CASSIRARDEKLFF
few	TRBV9	TRBJ2-7	TRBD1	TGTGCCAGCAGCCCCCCTCTAAACAGGGGATCTGCCGAGCAGTACTTC	CASSPPLNRGSAEQYF
NA	TRBV9	TRBJ1-5	NA	TGTGCCAGCAGCGTCTCGGGAGATCAGCCCCAGCATTTT	CASSVSGDQPQHF
NA	TRBV11-2	TRBJ1-1	TRBD1	TGTGCCAGCAGCTTTAGTCTGGGACAGGGGGTCACTGAAGCTTTCTTT	CASSFSLGQGVTEAFF
NA	TRBV4-1	TRBJ1-4	NA	TGCGCCAGCAGCCAAGATCGTCAGGGAGGTGATGAAAAACTGTTTTTT	CASSQDRQGGDEKLFF
NA	TRBV5-1	TRBJ2-7	NA	TGCGCCAGCGGGGAAGGGAGCTCCTACGAGCAGTACTTC	CASGEGSSYEQYF
NA	TRBV19	TRBJ1-1	TRBD1	TGTGCCAGTAGTTTCTCAGGGGGACCTAACACTGAAGCTTTCTTT	CASSFSGGPNTEAFF
NA	TRBV7-2	TRBJ2-1	NA	TGTGCCAGCAGCGCCAACAATGAGCAGTTCTTC	CASSANNEQFF
NA	TRBV19	TRBJ2-1	NA	TGTGCCAGTAGTATCGGACGGAACAATGAGCAGTTCTTC	CASSIGRNNEQFF
NA	TRBV2	TRBJ2-1	TRBD2	TGTGCCAGCAGTGAGGGAGCGGGAGACCTCAATGAGCAGTTCTTC	CASSEGAGDLNEQFF
NA	TRBV19	TRBJ2-2	NA	TGTGCCAGTACCCCGGTTGGCACCGGGGAGCTGTTTTTT	CASTPVGTGELFF
once	TRBV5-1	TRBJ2-7	NA	TGCGCCAGCAGCGATCCGGCAAATGTCAACGAGCAGTACTTC	CASSDPANVNEQYF
NA	TRBV19	TRBJ2-7	NA	TGTGCCAGTACGGGACGGGACTACGAGCAGTACTTC	CASTGRDYEQYF
NA	TRBV30	TRBJ1-6	NA	TGTGCCGGAAGACGTAGGGGAGCCGAGGGTAATTCACCCCTCCACTTT	CAGRRRGAEGNSPLHF
NA	TRBV6-1	TRBJ1-6	NA	TGTGCCAGCAGTGATGGGCAGGGAGTACACTTT	CASSDGQGVHF
NA	TRBV2	TRBJ2-1	TRBD1	TGTGCCAGCAGTTTGGTAGGAACAGGGGGCATGAATGAGCAGTTCTTC	CASSLVGTGGMNEQFF
NA	TRBV30	TRBJ2-7	NA	TGTGCCTGGAGTCTAGGTCTCCACGAGCAGTACTTC	CAWSLGLHEQYF
NA	TRBV28	TRBJ1-1	TRBD1	TGTGCCAGCAGCCTCGCAGGGGGCTTCACTGAAGCTTTCTTT	CASSLAGGFTEAFF
NA	TRBV5-1	TRBJ2-3	TRBD2	TGCGCCAGCAGCTTGGATGGGGGACTAGCGGGAGGATCCGGGGGCACAGATACGCAGTATTTT	CASSLDGGLAGGSGGTDTQYF
NA	TRBV10-3	TRBJ1-6	TRBD1	TGTGCCATCAGCGGGGGACAGGGTAATTCACCCCTCCACTTT	CAISGGQGNSPLHF
NA	TRBV7-8	TRBJ2-5	NA	TGTGCCAGCAGCCACCTCCAGGGGGAGACCCAGTACTTC	CASSHLQGETQYF
NA	TRBV4-1	TRBJ1-2	TRBD1	TGCGCCAGCAGCCAAGACAGGGGGTCAGGAGGCTACACCTTC	CASSQDRGSGGYTF
NA	TRBV28	TRBJ1-2	NA	TGTGCCAGCAGTCCTCTCGACGGGAACTATGGCTACACCTTC	CASSPLDGNYGYTF
NA	TRBV18	TRBJ2-7	TRBD2	TGTGCCAGCTCACCCGAATTGGGACAACACTGGCGGGAGGCCCAGGGGGAGCAGTACTTC	CASSPELGQHWREAQGEQYF
NA	TRBV7-9	TRBJ2-7	NA	TGTGCCAGCAGCTTAGACAGCGACGAGCAGTACTTC	CASSLDSDEQYF
NA	TRBV5-1	TRBJ2-7	TRBD2	TGCGCCAGCAGTCCGGCTAGCGGGGACTACGAGCAGTACTTC	CASSPASGDYEQYF
NA	TRBV5-8	TRBJ2-3	NA	TGTGCCAGCAGCTTGGCCCCCAGGTTGTCAGATACGCAGTATTTT	CASSLAPRLSDTQYF
NA	TRBV19	TRBJ1-5	TRBD1	TGTGCCAGTAGTGTGGACAGGGCCCAGCCCCAGCATTTT	CASSVDRAQPQHF
NA	TRBV9	TRBJ2-7	TRBD1	TGTGCCAGCAGCGTAGGGCCTAGGGGGCTCAACGAGCAGTACTTC	CASSVGPRGLNEQYF
NA	TRBV4-1	TRBJ1-5	NA	TGCGCCAGCAGCCAAGATCAGGGGCGAAGTCAGCCCCAGCATTTT	CASSQDQGRSQPQHF
once	TRBV27	TRBJ2-3	TRBD1	TGTGCCAGCCAGTTAAGGACAGGGTTCACAGATACGCAGTATTTT	CASQLRTGFTDTQYF
NA	TRBV28	TRBJ1-5	TRBD1	TGTGCCAGCAGCACCCCAGGGGGAACTCAGCCCCAGCATTTT	CASSTPGGTQPQHF
NA	TRBV2	TRBJ2-2	TRBD2	TGTGCCATCCGGACTAGCGGGAGTTCAGGCACCGGGGAGCTGTTTTTT	CAIRTSGSSGTGELFF
NA	TRBV3-1/TRBV3-2	TRBJ1-4	NA	TGTGCCAGCAGCGAAGGGATGGGTTTCGGGGAAAAACTGTTTTTT	CASSEGMGFGEKLFF
NA	TRBV4-1	TRBJ1-4	TRBD1	TGCGCCAGCAGCCAGGACCAGGGGGGGGGCGAAAAACTGTTTTTT	CASSQDQGGGEKLFF
once	TRBV3-1/TRBV3-2	TRBJ2-2	NA	TGTGCCAGCAGCCAAAGAGGGCTAGGCACCGGGGAGCTGTTTTTT	CASSQRGLGTGELFF